This TCR beta chain was sequenced in a study of cytomegalovirus exposure and HLA in healthy donors. Study-wide results and limits: The productive fraction for most TCR beta V segments was about 90% or about 30% in an earlier analysis. TCR beta chains associated with HLA were, in a later analysis, more clonally expanded than equally common others. Association of approximately 16,000 TCR beta sequences with HLA alleles was found at 0.05 false discovery rate in a later analysis.

In the case of this clone: Its specificity is unknown.

The PCR was carried out with 60 Vbeta primers and 13 Jbeta primers. The assay was immunoSEQ multiplex PCR, and TCRdb's table has in-frame clones only and misses some. Altogether 100,000 to 150,000 clones are present, roughly 78% being singletons, with the ten largest covering about 9.2%. Germline V gene lookup returns CDR1 SNHLY and CDR2 FYNNEI. The CDR3 has 13 residues. The germline V and J ends were trimmed by 8 bases and 5 bases, with 14 bases remaining between them. The sequenced sample consisted of PBMCs. The rearrangement links TRBV2 to TRBJ2-3, with D tentatively TRBD2 (6 bases). The source is a man in his thirties or forties in good health and CMV-seropositive. The CDR3, as DNA: TGTGCCAGCGGCGGCGGGGTGGGAGATACGCAGTATTTT. The encoded protein is CASGGGVGDTQYF.